Shown below are 2 T cell receptor beta chains from a single sample sequenced in a study of spatial heterogeneity in lung cancer. Noted time point: sample taken at primary tumor resection. TCRdb reanalysed the 5' RACE reads using MiXCR and keeps one entry per CDR3 protein. The sample includes 45,000 to 55,000 distinct CDR3 sequences, about 5.8% of them seen just once. Here the sequenced sample was PBMCs, taken at surgery. All receptors come from a male donor with early-stage non-small cell lung cancer.

At least ten counts were recorded for this clonotype. The chain couples TRBV9 to TRBJ2-1, with TRBD2 matching over 11 bases. V lost 3 bases, J lost 4 bases, and 18 bases stayed unmatched. Germline V gene lookup returns CDR1 SGDLS and CDR2 YYNGEE. This CDR3 comprises 20 residues. This CDR3 reads CASSAGASELAGVGYNEQFF. In DNA form, the CDR3 reads TGTGCCAGCAGCGCAGGGGCGTCGGAACTAGCGGGAGTCGGGTACAATGAGCAGTTCTTC.

In this sample, this clonotype turned up many times. The chain employs TRBV5-1 and TRBJ2-1, with 13 nucleotides matching TRBD2. V shed 4 bases and J 9 bases; nucleotides not matched to a gene: 7. The CDR3 runs 15 residues. The germline CDR1 and CDR2 sequences are SGHRS and YFSETQ. The chain's CDR3 is CASSRTSGGPGEQFF. The CDR3, as DNA: TGCGCCAGCAGCAGGACTAGCGGGGGCCCTGGTGAGCAGTTCTTC.